This T cell receptor beta chain was sequenced in a study of blood T cell repertoires in COVID-19. Germline CDR1 is SNHLY and CDR2 is FYNNEI. V was clipped by 5 bases and J by 0 bases; unmatched bases: 7. The CDR3 covers 16 residues. Some clones are missing from TCRdb's copy, which holds only in-frame ones; the method was immunoSEQ multiplex PCR. The sample consists of hundreds of thousands of clones, 87% of them appearing once. This receptor was obtained from a woman in her 50s who had recovered from COVID-19. The J gene is TRBJ2-5, the V gene TRBV2; 9 bases align to TRBD2. Material: PBMCs or T cells enriched from blood (not recorded which). CDR3 in DNA: TGTGCCAGCAGTCCCGGGCGGGGGGGCCACCAAGAGACCCAGTACTTC. As protein: CASSPGRGGHQETQYF.